A single TCR beta chain is shown here with its context. Its target is not known. The entry originates in a study of T cell responses to AZD1222 COVID-19 vaccine. Looking at the study overall: Timing groups of about 4 and about 12 weeks for second doses were pooled. Notes on the study in general: Vaccination with two AZD1222 doses was followed by a rise in Spike-specific TCR breadth and depth. Clonal diversity was possibly underestimated, and white British individuals and females predominated among donors.

This CDR3 has 16 residues. The germline CDR1 and CDR2 sequences are MDHEN and SYDVKM. Trimming cost V 3 bases and J 4 bases; bases outside gene matches: 10. Profiled with immunoSEQ multiplex PCR; TCRdb holds only in-frame clones, not every one. The sample consists of around 130,000 clones, more than 85% of them appearing once. The sequences come from peripheral blood, collected on day 0 of AZD1222 vaccination. This TCR was sampled from an adult in good health. This rearrangement joins TRBV28 to TRBJ1-1, with TRBD1 matching 8 bases. The CDR3 DNA is TGTGCCAGCAGTTTTTTTGGGACAGGTAGAGGCACTGAAGCTTTCTTT. As protein: CASSFFGTGRGTEAFF. Based on the CDR3 plus reference TRBV28 and TRBJ1-1, the full variable domain is DVKVTQSSRYLVKRTGEKVFLECVQDMDHENMFWYRQDPGLGLRLIYFSYDVKMKEKGDIPEGYSVSREKKERFSLILESASTNQTSMYLCASSFFGTGRGTEAFFGQGTRLTVV.